This T cell receptor (beta chain) is drawn from a study of T-cell reconstitution after alpha-beta-depleted transplantation in children. As it was prepared, the TCRbeta library received unique molecular identifiers. One entry per CDR3 protein results from TCRdb running MiXCR on the PCR reads. Among about 350,000 distinct CDR3 sequences listed, more than 10% were seen once. Germline V gene data show CDR1 as SGHAT and CDR2 as FQNNGV. V lost 5 bases, J lost 7 bases, and 4 bases stayed unmatched. The CDR3 contains 14 residues. This chain links TRBV11-2 with TRBJ2-2, with 10 bases fitting TRBD1. The receptor comes from a human donor who donated a stem cell graft to a child with Fanconi anemia. The material sequenced was PBMCs, taken from the stem cell graft. The CDR3 is CASSQGQGNGELFF. The CDR3 bases are TGTGCCAGCAGCCAGGGACAGGGGAACGGGGAGCTGTTTTTT.